The rows below give T cell receptor beta chains drawn from one sample of a study of T cells after yellow fever vaccination. MiXCR, run by TCRdb on the 5' RACE reads, gives a single entry per CDR3 protein. This repertoire shows 280,000 or so distinct CDR3 sequences, about 10% found once; its top ten account for around 3.1%. This sample comprised CD4+ T cells sorted from PBMCs, obtained 5 days after the yellow fever booster vaccination. Receptors originate from a man aged 18 to 35 who received the YFV17D yellow fever vaccine. The CDR3 runs from the conserved cysteine through the conserved F or W. The order of the fields is clone size, D gene, V gene, J gene, CDR3 protein, CDR3 DNA. D genes are given only for firm matches. Where a row states a size, it is once, few, many or the class of an expanded clone; other rows omit it.

abundance: few; d_gene: TRBD1; v_gene: TRBV10-3; j_gene: TRBJ2-7; CDR3aa: CAISESRGPEQYF; CDR3nt: TGTGCCATCAGTGAGTCTAGGGGGCCCGAGCAGTACTTC
abundance: -; d_gene: -; v_gene: TRBV5-6; j_gene: TRBJ2-7; CDR3aa: CASSFGGTGSYEQYF; CDR3nt: TGTGCCAGCAGCTTTGGCGGGACGGGATCCTACGAGCAGTACTTC
abundance: few; d_gene: -; v_gene: TRBV5-1; j_gene: TRBJ1-1; CDR3aa: CASSFIPSDTEAFF; CDR3nt: TGCGCCAGCAGCTTCATCCCGTCGGACACTGAAGCTTTCTTT
abundance: few; d_gene: -; v_gene: TRBV5-1; j_gene: TRBJ2-2; CDR3aa: CASSLEGLFNTGELFF; CDR3nt: TGCGCCAGCAGCTTGGAAGGGCTTTTTAACACCGGGGAGCTGTTTTTT
abundance: many; d_gene: TRBD1; v_gene: TRBV7-2; j_gene: TRBJ2-7; CDR3aa: CASSRTGFSYEQYF; CDR3nt: TGTGCCAGCAGCCGGACAGGGTTCTCCTACGAGCAGTACTTC
abundance: many; d_gene: TRBD2; v_gene: TRBV4-1; j_gene: TRBJ2-3; CDR3aa: CASSQWGRVAGADTQYF; CDR3nt: TGCGCCAGCAGCCAATGGGGGAGGGTAGCGGGGGCAGATACGCAGTATTTT
abundance: few; d_gene: TRBD2; v_gene: TRBV5-5; j_gene: TRBJ2-3; CDR3aa: CASSPGGGAPDTQYF; CDR3nt: TGTGCCAGCAGCCCCGGGGGGGGGGCCCCCGATACGCAGTATTTT
abundance: -; d_gene: TRBD1; v_gene: TRBV5-1; j_gene: TRBJ1-6; CDR3aa: CASSLTGDAYNSPLHF; CDR3nt: TGCGCCAGCAGCTTGACAGGGGACGCCTATAATTCACCCCTCCACTTT
abundance: -; d_gene: TRBD2; v_gene: TRBV6-2/TRBV6-3; j_gene: TRBJ2-7; CDR3aa: CASRAGTSGLQRDEQYF; CDR3nt: TGTGCCAGCAGGGCCGGGACTAGCGGGTTACAGAGGGACGAGCAGTACTTC
abundance: many; d_gene: -; v_gene: TRBV5-1; j_gene: TRBJ2-1; CDR3aa: CASSPHPGEQFF; CDR3nt: TGCGCCAGCAGCCCCCACCCGGGTGAGCAGTTCTTC
abundance: many; d_gene: -; v_gene: TRBV6-6; j_gene: TRBJ2-2; CDR3aa: CASSYSIQGSTGELFF; CDR3nt: TGTGCCAGCAGTTACTCTATACAGGGTTCGACCGGGGAGCTGTTTTTT
abundance: -; d_gene: -; v_gene: TRBV1; j_gene: TRBJ1-4; CDR3aa: CTSSQVIRPKQEKLFF; CDR3nt: TGCACCAGCAGCCAAGTAATCCGTCCCAAGCAAGAAAAACTGTTTTTT
abundance: -; d_gene: -; v_gene: TRBV3-1; j_gene: TRBJ1-2; CDR3aa: CASSLRTDGYTF; CDR3nt: TGTGCCAGCAGCTTAAGGACCGATGGCTACACCTTC
abundance: -; d_gene: -; v_gene: TRBV30; j_gene: TRBJ2-7; CDR3aa: CAWKGRAYEQYF; CDR3nt: TGTGCCTGGAAGGGCAGGGCTTACGAGCAGTACTTC
abundance: -; d_gene: -; v_gene: TRBV5-1; j_gene: TRBJ2-4; CDR3aa: CASSLDLNIQYF; CDR3nt: TGCGCCAGCAGCTTGGACTTAAACATTCAGTACTTC
abundance: few; d_gene: TRBD2; v_gene: TRBV11-1; j_gene: TRBJ2-6; CDR3aa: CASSFQAGGPSGANVLTF; CDR3nt: TGTGCCAGCAGCTTCCAGGCGGGGGGGCCTTCTGGGGCCAACGTCCTGACTTTC
abundance: -; d_gene: -; v_gene: TRBV20-1; j_gene: TRBJ2-3; CDR3aa: CSAPGLDNTQYF; CDR3nt: TGCAGTGCCCCAGGACTTGACAATACGCAGTATTTT
abundance: few; d_gene: -; v_gene: TRBV7-9; j_gene: TRBJ1-2; CDR3aa: CATTGFSGYTF; CDR3nt: TGTGCCACTACAGGGTTTTCTGGCTACACCTTC
abundance: many; d_gene: -; v_gene: TRBV3-1; j_gene: TRBJ1-2; CDR3aa: CASSHIDTLYYGYTF; CDR3nt: TGTGCCAGCAGCCATATCGACACCTTATACTATGGCTACACCTTC
abundance: few; d_gene: -; v_gene: TRBV7-3; j_gene: TRBJ1-1; CDR3aa: CASSPYEGSAEAFF; CDR3nt: TGTGCCAGCAGCCCCTACGAGGGGTCCGCTGAAGCTTTCTTT
abundance: many; d_gene: TRBD2; v_gene: TRBV20-1; j_gene: TRBJ2-5; CDR3aa: CSARDLPGLGGQTQYF; CDR3nt: TGCAGTGCTAGAGATCTCCCGGGACTAGGGGGGCAGACCCAGTACTTC
abundance: few; d_gene: -; v_gene: TRBV12-3/TRBV12-4; j_gene: TRBJ2-5; CDR3aa: CASSFPATLSWETQYF; CDR3nt: TGTGCCAGCAGTTTCCCAGCGACTCTATCGTGGGAGACCCAGTACTTC
abundance: -; d_gene: -; v_gene: TRBV28; j_gene: TRBJ2-1; CDR3aa: CASSLRQSYNEQFF; CDR3nt: TGTGCCAGCAGTTTGAGACAGTCCTACAATGAGCAGTTCTTC
abundance: -; d_gene: -; v_gene: TRBV20-1; j_gene: TRBJ1-1; CDR3aa: CSAQQGLIPEAFF; CDR3nt: TGCAGTGCTCAACAGGGTCTGATCCCTGAAGCTTTCTTT
abundance: -; d_gene: -; v_gene: TRBV20-1; j_gene: TRBJ1-2; CDR3aa: CSVLIPGLYGYTF; CDR3nt: TGCAGCGTTCTCATCCCGGGATTATATGGCTACACCTTC
abundance: many; d_gene: TRBD2; v_gene: TRBV2; j_gene: TRBJ2-4; CDR3aa: CASRGGAKNIQYF; CDR3nt: TGTGCCAGCCGGGGGGGTGCCAAAAACATTCAGTACTTC
abundance: -; d_gene: -; v_gene: TRBV9; j_gene: TRBJ1-1; CDR3aa: CASSQIGSEAFF; CDR3nt: TGTGCCAGCAGTCAAATCGGCAGTGAAGCTTTCTTT
abundance: -; d_gene: TRBD1; v_gene: TRBV27; j_gene: TRBJ1-1; CDR3aa: CASNRGRETNTEAFF; CDR3nt: TGTGCCAGCAACAGGGGGCGAGAGACCAACACTGAAGCTTTCTTT
abundance: -; d_gene: TRBD1; v_gene: TRBV5-4; j_gene: TRBJ1-5; CDR3aa: CASSWDRSQPQHF; CDR3nt: TGTGCCAGCAGCTGGGACAGGTCTCAGCCCCAGCATTTT
abundance: few; d_gene: -; v_gene: TRBV25-1; j_gene: TRBJ1-2; CDR3aa: CASSPGVDYGYTF; CDR3nt: TGTGCCAGCAGTCCGGGGGTGGACTATGGCTACACCTTC
abundance: many; d_gene: -; v_gene: TRBV7-2; j_gene: TRBJ2-7; CDR3aa: CASSLVAVDSYEQYF; CDR3nt: TGTGCCAGCAGCTTAGTTGCGGTGGACTCCTACGAGCAGTACTTC
abundance: few; d_gene: -; v_gene: TRBV29-1; j_gene: TRBJ1-3; CDR3aa: CSVAEALGNTIYF; CDR3nt: TGCAGCGTTGCTGAGGCTCTGGGAAACACCATATATTTT
abundance: -; d_gene: -; v_gene: TRBV6-4; j_gene: TRBJ2-1; CDR3aa: CASSRVVGPRDNEQFF; CDR3nt: TGTGCCAGCAGCCGGGTGGTGGGACCTCGGGACAATGAGCAGTTCTTC
abundance: many; d_gene: -; v_gene: TRBV20-1; j_gene: TRBJ1-2; CDR3aa: CSASYGGEYGYTF; CDR3nt: TGCAGTGCTAGTTATGGGGGGGAATATGGCTACACCTTC
abundance: many; d_gene: -; v_gene: TRBV3-1; j_gene: TRBJ2-3; CDR3aa: CASSPGSPQYTQYF; CDR3nt: TGTGCCAGCAGCCCGGGTTCCCCACAGTATACGCAGTATTTT
abundance: -; d_gene: -; v_gene: TRBV5-6; j_gene: TRBJ2-5; CDR3aa: CASSRSWGAGETQYF; CDR3nt: TGTGCCAGCAGTAGATCCTGGGGGGCGGGTGAGACCCAGTACTTC
abundance: -; d_gene: -; v_gene: TRBV11-2; j_gene: TRBJ2-3; CDR3aa: CASSTRGVEKGDTQYF; CDR3nt: TGTGCCAGCAGCACAAGGGGGGTAGAGAAGGGGGATACGCAGTATTTT
abundance: many; d_gene: -; v_gene: TRBV7-6; j_gene: TRBJ2-5; CDR3aa: CASSRGQQETQYF; CDR3nt: TGTGCCAGCAGCCGAGGACAGCAAGAGACCCAGTACTTC
abundance: few; d_gene: -; v_gene: TRBV6-5; j_gene: TRBJ2-1; CDR3aa: CASSRGSGTLFWQFF; CDR3nt: -
abundance: -; d_gene: TRBD1; v_gene: TRBV12-3/TRBV12-4; j_gene: TRBJ2-7; CDR3aa: CASSVDRAIHEQYF; CDR3nt: TGTGCCAGCAGTGTGGACAGGGCGATCCACGAGCAGTACTTC
abundance: -; d_gene: TRBD1; v_gene: TRBV2; j_gene: TRBJ1-1; CDR3aa: CASRRGPTEAFF; CDR3nt: TGTGCCAGCAGGAGGGGGCCAACTGAAGCTTTCTTT
abundance: many; d_gene: -; v_gene: TRBV15; j_gene: TRBJ1-2; CDR3aa: CATSRSDSEGSYTF; CDR3nt: TGTGCCACCAGCAGGTCAGATAGCGAGGGGAGCTACACCTTC
abundance: -; d_gene: -; v_gene: TRBV18; j_gene: TRBJ1-3; CDR3aa: CASSPQRTDHSGNTIYF; CDR3nt: TGTGCCAGCTCACCACAAAGGACAGATCACTCTGGAAACACCATATATTTT
abundance: -; d_gene: -; v_gene: TRBV30; j_gene: TRBJ2-7; CDR3aa: CAWSVPGRNPTGQYF; CDR3nt: TGTGCCTGGAGTGTCCCCGGCAGAAACCCGACCGGGCAGTACTTC
abundance: -; d_gene: -; v_gene: TRBV9; j_gene: TRBJ1-2; CDR3aa: CASSREGLYGYTF; CDR3nt: TGTGCCAGCAGCCGCGAGGGGCTCTATGGCTACACCTTC
abundance: few; d_gene: -; v_gene: TRBV7-2; j_gene: TRBJ2-7; CDR3aa: CASSLGRAGRFYEQYF; CDR3nt: TGTGCCAGCAGCTTAGGACGCGCAGGGCGTTTCTACGAGCAGTACTTC
abundance: -; d_gene: TRBD1; v_gene: TRBV12-3/TRBV12-4; j_gene: TRBJ1-1; CDR3aa: CASSLTGDEAFF; CDR3nt: TGTGCCAGCAGTTTAACAGGGGATGAAGCTTTCTTT
abundance: -; d_gene: -; v_gene: TRBV20-1; j_gene: TRBJ1-2; CDR3aa: CSAAFLGNYGYTF; CDR3nt: TGCAGTGCTGCCTTTCTGGGGAACTATGGCTACACCTTC
abundance: -; d_gene: TRBD2; v_gene: TRBV9; j_gene: TRBJ2-1; CDR3aa: CASSAKTSGGAHEQFF; CDR3nt: TGTGCCAGCAGCGCAAAAACTAGCGGGGGGGCTCATGAGCAGTTCTTC
abundance: many; d_gene: -; v_gene: TRBV20-1; j_gene: TRBJ1-2; CDR3aa: CSAGASSYGYTF; CDR3nt: TGCAGTGCTGGGGCCTCCTCCTATGGCTACACCTTC
abundance: many; d_gene: -; v_gene: TRBV12-3/TRBV12-4; j_gene: TRBJ1-5; CDR3aa: CASSLNREPQHF; CDR3nt: TGTGCCAGCAGTTTAAATCGCGAGCCCCAGCATTTT
abundance: -; d_gene: -; v_gene: TRBV27; j_gene: TRBJ2-2; CDR3aa: CASSKTGNTGELFF; CDR3nt: TGTGCCAGCAGTAAGACCGGGAACACCGGGGAGCTGTTTTTT
abundance: many; d_gene: -; v_gene: TRBV5-5; j_gene: TRBJ1-1; CDR3aa: CASSFRESAPEAFF; CDR3nt: TGTGCCAGCAGCTTCAGGGAGTCTGCTCCTGAAGCTTTCTTT
abundance: few; d_gene: -; v_gene: TRBV18; j_gene: TRBJ2-7; CDR3aa: CASSPGSTAYEQYF; CDR3nt: TGTGCCAGCTCACCAGGGTCAACCGCATACGAGCAGTACTTC
abundance: many; d_gene: TRBD2; v_gene: TRBV24-1; j_gene: TRBJ2-3; CDR3aa: CATSDPAASGSTDTQYF; CDR3nt: TGTGCCACCAGTGATCCAGCTGCTAGCGGGAGCACAGATACGCAGTATTTT